A selection of T cell receptor beta chains follows, all from one sample in a study of cytomegalovirus exposure and HLA in healthy donors. The method was immunoSEQ multiplex PCR; TCRdb's version includes in-frame clones alone and lacks a portion of them. Of tens of thousands of clones listed, 70% are singletons. The sample comprised PBMCs. These receptors originate from a woman aged 45-65 years in good health and CMV-seropositive. CDR3s include the opening cysteine and the closing phenylalanine or tryptophan. D genes are given only for firm matches. Not all rows give a size; the values are once, few, many and, for expanded clones, a class.

CDR3nt: TGTGCCAGCAGCTTAGTGGGGACTAGCGGGGGGGCGGGGAATGAGCAGTTCTTC; CDR3aa: CASSLVGTSGGAGNEQFF; v_gene: TRBV7-2; d_gene: TRBD2; abundance: .; j_gene: TRBJ2-1
CDR3nt: TGTGCCAGCAGCCGGACAGGGGACGAGCAGTACTTC; CDR3aa: CASSRTGDEQYF; v_gene: TRBV7-9; d_gene: TRBD1; abundance: .; j_gene: TRBJ2-7
CDR3nt: TGTGCCAGCAGCGACGGAGGGTCGGTAGGAGGCTTC; CDR3aa: CASSDGGSVGGF; v_gene: TRBV9; d_gene: .; abundance: .; j_gene: TRBJ1-2
CDR3nt: TGCGCCAGCAGCTCCCCGGGACAGAGCTACGAGCAGTACTTC; CDR3aa: CASSSPGQSYEQYF; v_gene: TRBV5-1; d_gene: TRBD1; abundance: .; j_gene: TRBJ2-7
CDR3nt: TGTGCCAGCTCACCACCCAGGACAGGGTGGAGCGAGCAGTACTTC; CDR3aa: CASSPPRTGWSEQYF; v_gene: TRBV18; d_gene: TRBD1; abundance: .; j_gene: TRBJ2-7
CDR3nt: TGTGCCAGCAGCCCCCTGACTAGCGGTATCTACGAGCAGTACTTC; CDR3aa: CASSPLTSGIYEQYF; v_gene: TRBV14; d_gene: TRBD2; abundance: once; j_gene: TRBJ2-7
CDR3nt: TGTGCCAGCAGGCACCACAGGGGCGGACGTAACAATCAGCCCCAGCATTTT; CDR3aa: CASRHHRGGRNNQPQHF; v_gene: TRBV14; d_gene: TRBD1; abundance: .; j_gene: TRBJ1-5
CDR3nt: TGTGCCAGTAGTTTGGGAGTAGCGGGAGCTAATGAGCAGTTCTTC; CDR3aa: CASSLGVAGANEQFF; v_gene: TRBV19; d_gene: TRBD2; abundance: .; j_gene: TRBJ2-1
CDR3nt: TGTGCCAGCAGTAAACCGGACAGGGTCTATGGCTACACCTTC; CDR3aa: CASSKPDRVYGYTF; v_gene: TRBV6-5; d_gene: TRBD1; abundance: once; j_gene: TRBJ1-2
CDR3nt: TGTGCCAGCAGCCTCCAGGCGGGGGACATCTACGAGCAGTACTTC; CDR3aa: CASSLQAGDIYEQYF; v_gene: TRBV11-1; d_gene: .; abundance: .; j_gene: TRBJ2-7
CDR3nt: TGTGCCAGCAGTTACGAGCAGGGGAATGAGCAGTTCTTC; CDR3aa: CASSYEQGNEQFF; v_gene: TRBV6-7; d_gene: .; abundance: many; j_gene: TRBJ2-1
CDR3nt: TGTGCCAGCAGCGTCAGACAGGGAGAGACTGAAGCTTTCTTT; CDR3aa: CASSVRQGETEAFF; v_gene: TRBV5-4; d_gene: TRBD1; abundance: .; j_gene: TRBJ1-1
CDR3nt: TGTGCCAGCAGTTACGGGGGGGCGCAGGGTGACGAGCAGTACTTC; CDR3aa: CASSYGGAQGDEQYF; v_gene: TRBV6-6; d_gene: .; abundance: .; j_gene: TRBJ2-7
CDR3nt: TGCGCCAGCAGCCCGGGACTAGCGGGGTTAAATGAGCAGTTCTTC; CDR3aa: CASSPGLAGLNEQFF; v_gene: TRBV5-1; d_gene: TRBD2; abundance: .; j_gene: TRBJ2-1
CDR3nt: TGTGCCACCCTCGGGCAGGGAAAAGTGGGAGCTTTCTTT; CDR3aa: CATLGQGKVGAFF; v_gene: TRBV27; d_gene: .; abundance: .; j_gene: TRBJ1-1
CDR3nt: TGTGCCAGTAGTATGAGGACTAGCGCCGCGAGGGAGCAGTTCTTC; CDR3aa: CASSMRTSAAREQFF; v_gene: TRBV19; d_gene: TRBD2; abundance: few; j_gene: TRBJ2-1
CDR3nt: TGTGCCAGCAGCTTAGCTTGGGGCCAGGGCAAGAATCAGCCCCAGCATTTT; CDR3aa: CASSLAWGQGKNQPQHF; v_gene: TRBV7-8; d_gene: .; abundance: .; j_gene: TRBJ1-5
CDR3nt: TGTGCCAGCAGCTCCGGGACGGGGGGCAGGACGAATAACTACGAGCAGTACTTC; CDR3aa: CASSSGTGGRTNNYEQYF; v_gene: TRBV7-8; d_gene: .; abundance: .; j_gene: TRBJ2-7
CDR3nt: TGTGCCAGCAGTCGGACAGCAACTAATGAAAAACTGTTTTTT; CDR3aa: CASSRTATNEKLFF; v_gene: TRBV28; d_gene: .; abundance: .; j_gene: TRBJ1-4
CDR3nt: TGCGCCGCGGGACAGGACGACAATGAGCAGTTCTTC; CDR3aa: CAAGQDDNEQFF; v_gene: TRBV5-1; d_gene: TRBD1; abundance: few; j_gene: TRBJ2-1
CDR3nt: TGTGCCAGAAGCTTATGTGGGGGACAGGGATCGGGGCAGCCCCAGCATTTT; CDR3aa: CARSLCGGQGSGQPQHF; v_gene: TRBV7-5; d_gene: .; abundance: .; j_gene: TRBJ1-5
CDR3nt: TGTGCCAGCACTGAAGCTACAGGGGGGGGTGAAAAACTGTTTTTT; CDR3aa: CASTEATGGGEKLFF; v_gene: TRBV2; d_gene: TRBD1; abundance: few; j_gene: TRBJ1-4
CDR3nt: TGCGCCAGCAGCTCTCGGGTGGCGGGGTCCTACAATGAGCAGTTCTTC; CDR3aa: CASSSRVAGSYNEQFF; v_gene: TRBV4-1; d_gene: .; abundance: few; j_gene: TRBJ2-1
CDR3nt: TGTGCCAGCAGCCTGGCGGATAGGAACACTGAAGCTTTCTTT; CDR3aa: CASSLADRNTEAFF; v_gene: TRBV6-5; d_gene: .; abundance: .; j_gene: TRBJ1-1
CDR3nt: TGTGCCAGCAGCTTAGCCGGGAACAATGAGCAGTTCTTC; CDR3aa: CASSLAGNNEQFF; v_gene: TRBV11-2; d_gene: .; abundance: once; j_gene: TRBJ2-1
CDR3nt: TGCGCCAGCAGCCAAGAAGAAGAGGAGACCCAGTACTTC; CDR3aa: CASSQEEEETQYF; v_gene: TRBV4-1; d_gene: .; abundance: .; j_gene: TRBJ2-5
CDR3nt: TGTGCCAGCAGTTACGACTACTCCTACGAGCAGTACTTC; CDR3aa: CASSYDYSYEQYF; v_gene: TRBV6-5; d_gene: .; abundance: .; j_gene: TRBJ2-7
CDR3nt: TGTGCCATCAAGACCAGCGGAACCTACGAGCAGTACTTC; CDR3aa: CAIKTSGTYEQYF; v_gene: TRBV10-3; d_gene: .; abundance: .; j_gene: TRBJ2-7
CDR3nt: TGTGCCAGCAGCTTAGGGCAACAAGAGACCCAGTACTTC; CDR3aa: CASSLGQQETQYF; v_gene: TRBV7-3; d_gene: .; abundance: .; j_gene: TRBJ2-5
CDR3nt: TGTGCCAGCAGCTACCTGACAGGGGTCGGCTACAATGAGCAGTTCTTC; CDR3aa: CASSYLTGVGYNEQFF; v_gene: TRBV7-2; d_gene: TRBD1; abundance: many; j_gene: TRBJ2-1
CDR3nt: TGTGCCAGCAGCTTAGCCCGGACAGACGGAAACACCATATATTTT; CDR3aa: CASSLARTDGNTIYF; v_gene: TRBV7-9; d_gene: .; abundance: .; j_gene: TRBJ1-3
CDR3nt: TGTGCCAGCAGTATCCGGGATTTTGAAGCTTTCTTT; CDR3aa: CASSIRDFEAFF; v_gene: TRBV28; d_gene: .; abundance: few; j_gene: TRBJ1-1
CDR3nt: TGTGCCAGCAAGGGGACAGGGGGCACCGGGGAGCTGTTTTTT; CDR3aa: CASKGTGGTGELFF; v_gene: TRBV2; d_gene: TRBD1; abundance: .; j_gene: TRBJ2-2
CDR3nt: TGTGCCAGCAGCCTGAGCGGGGGTAGCTACAATGAGCAGTTCTTC; CDR3aa: CASSLSGGSYNEQFF; v_gene: TRBV7-2; d_gene: TRBD2; abundance: .; j_gene: TRBJ2-1
CDR3nt: TGTGCCAGCAGCGAGGGGGGGGGAATGAGGTACGAGCAGTACTTC; CDR3aa: CASSEGGGMRYEQYF; v_gene: TRBV9; d_gene: .; abundance: .; j_gene: TRBJ2-7
CDR3nt: TGCGCCAGCAGCCGGGGACAGGGTTTTGACACTGAAGCTTTCTTT; CDR3aa: CASSRGQGFDTEAFF; v_gene: TRBV4-1; d_gene: TRBD1; abundance: .; j_gene: TRBJ1-1
CDR3nt: TGCGCCAGCAGCTCCGCGGGGGGGCCGAACACTGAAGCTTTCTTT; CDR3aa: CASSSAGGPNTEAFF; v_gene: TRBV5-1; d_gene: .; abundance: few; j_gene: TRBJ1-1
CDR3nt: TGCGCCAGCAGCCCCTCTCTAGCGGGAGGGTACACAGATACGCAGTATTTT; CDR3aa: CASSPSLAGGYTDTQYF; v_gene: TRBV5-1; d_gene: TRBD2; abundance: .; j_gene: TRBJ2-3
CDR3nt: TGCAGCGTGACCCAAACAGGGAACGGCAATCAGCCCCAGCATTTT; CDR3aa: CSVTQTGNGNQPQHF; v_gene: TRBV29-1; d_gene: .; abundance: .; j_gene: TRBJ1-5
CDR3nt: TGTGCCAGCAGTTTAGGGGGACACGTAGCGAGAGGCTACACCTTC; CDR3aa: CASSLGGHVARGYTF; v_gene: TRBV27; d_gene: .; abundance: .; j_gene: TRBJ1-2
CDR3nt: TGTGCCAGCAGCTTGGGACTGAACACCGGGGAGCTGTTTTTT; CDR3aa: CASSLGLNTGELFF; v_gene: TRBV5-8; d_gene: .; abundance: .; j_gene: TRBJ2-2
CDR3nt: TGTGCCAGCAGTTCGGGACAGGGGAACGGGGAGCTGTTTTTT; CDR3aa: CASSSGQGNGELFF; v_gene: TRBV28; d_gene: TRBD1; abundance: .; j_gene: TRBJ2-2
CDR3nt: TGCGCCAGCAGCGATAAACGGACAGGGGGCGAGCAGTACTTC; CDR3aa: CASSDKRTGGEQYF; v_gene: TRBV10-1; d_gene: TRBD1; abundance: few; j_gene: TRBJ2-7
CDR3nt: TGTGCCAGCAGTGAAGATGGGGCCGGGAAACTGTTTTTT; CDR3aa: CASSEDGAGKLFF; v_gene: TRBV6-1; d_gene: .; abundance: .; j_gene: TRBJ1-4